This T cell receptor beta chain is from a study of CD4 T cells in relation to SARS-CoV-2 and coronaviruses. Study as a whole: After nine to eleven days of antigen culture, PBMC TCR beta CDR3s were sequenced.

CD4+ T cells from unexposed donors were obtained before the COVID-19 pandemic (2011-2018). After less than 11 days of culture, CD4+ T cells were isolated. Fresh IL-2 medium replaced half the medium on days 3 and 7. Regarding the study as a whole: Samples before the pandemic and after infection were not matched within any donor.

Using immunoSEQ multiplex PCR, the repertoire was profiled, and TCRdb retains in-frame clones only, with some absent. The sample holds about 29,000 clones; about 73% are singletons and the top ten take 20% to 25%. Germline CDR1 reads SGHRS; CDR2 reads YFSETQ. CDR3 length equals 13 residues. V lost 4 bases and J 8 bases, leaving 15 bases between the germline ends. Worth noting for this clone: The antigen is unknown.

This rearrangement joins TRBV5-1 to TRBJ1-2, with D possibly matching TRBD1 (5 bases). Material for sequencing was CD4+ T cells from PBMCs, cultured in vitro. The sequence derives from a human donor in good health. CDR3 region: CASSPTVARGYTF. The CDR3 DNA sequence: TGCGCCAGCAGCCCGACAGTAGCTAGGGGCTACACCTTC.